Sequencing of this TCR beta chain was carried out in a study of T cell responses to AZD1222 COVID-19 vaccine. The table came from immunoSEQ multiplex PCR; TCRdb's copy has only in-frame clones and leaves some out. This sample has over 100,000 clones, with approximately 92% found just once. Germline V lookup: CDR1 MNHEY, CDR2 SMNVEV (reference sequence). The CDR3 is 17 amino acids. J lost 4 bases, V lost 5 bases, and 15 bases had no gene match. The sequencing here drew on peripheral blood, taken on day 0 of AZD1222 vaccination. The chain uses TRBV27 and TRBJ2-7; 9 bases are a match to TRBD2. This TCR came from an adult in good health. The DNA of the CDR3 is TGTGCCAGCAGTACTGAGTACGGGACTAGCTTTCAATACGAGCAGTACTTC. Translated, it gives CASSTEYGTSFQYEQYF.